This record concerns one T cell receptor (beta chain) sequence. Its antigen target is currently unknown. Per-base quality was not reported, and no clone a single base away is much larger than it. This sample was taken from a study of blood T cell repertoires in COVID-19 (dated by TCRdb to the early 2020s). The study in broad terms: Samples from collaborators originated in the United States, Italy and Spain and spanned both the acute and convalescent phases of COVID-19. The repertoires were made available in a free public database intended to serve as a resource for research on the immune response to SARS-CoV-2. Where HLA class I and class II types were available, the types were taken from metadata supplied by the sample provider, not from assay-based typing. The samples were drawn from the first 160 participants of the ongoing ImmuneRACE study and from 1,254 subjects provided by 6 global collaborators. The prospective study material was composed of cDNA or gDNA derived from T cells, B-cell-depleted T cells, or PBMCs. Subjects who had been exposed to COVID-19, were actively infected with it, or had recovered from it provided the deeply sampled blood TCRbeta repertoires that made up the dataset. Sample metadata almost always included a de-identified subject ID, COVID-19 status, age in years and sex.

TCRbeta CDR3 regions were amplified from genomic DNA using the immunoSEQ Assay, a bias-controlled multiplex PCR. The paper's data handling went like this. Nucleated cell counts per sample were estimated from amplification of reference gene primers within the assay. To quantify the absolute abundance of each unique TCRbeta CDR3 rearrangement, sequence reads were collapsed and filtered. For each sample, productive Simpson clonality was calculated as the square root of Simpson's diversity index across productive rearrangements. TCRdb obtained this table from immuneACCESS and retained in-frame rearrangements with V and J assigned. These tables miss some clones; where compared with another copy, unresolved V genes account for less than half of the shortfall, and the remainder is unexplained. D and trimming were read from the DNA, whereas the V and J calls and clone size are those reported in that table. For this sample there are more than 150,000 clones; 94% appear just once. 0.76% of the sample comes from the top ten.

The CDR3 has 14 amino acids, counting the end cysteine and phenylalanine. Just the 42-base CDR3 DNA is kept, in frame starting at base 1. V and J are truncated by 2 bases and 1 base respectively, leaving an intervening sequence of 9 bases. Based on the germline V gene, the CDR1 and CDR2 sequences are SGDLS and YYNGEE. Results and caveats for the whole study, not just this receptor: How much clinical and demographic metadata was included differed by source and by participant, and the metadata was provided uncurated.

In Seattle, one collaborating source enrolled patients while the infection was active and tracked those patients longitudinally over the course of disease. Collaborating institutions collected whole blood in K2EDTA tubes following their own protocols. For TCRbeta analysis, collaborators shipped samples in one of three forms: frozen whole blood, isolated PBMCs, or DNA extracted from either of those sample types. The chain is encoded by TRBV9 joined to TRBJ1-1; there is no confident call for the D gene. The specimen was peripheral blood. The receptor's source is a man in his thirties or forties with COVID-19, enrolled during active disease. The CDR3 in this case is CASSVSGSNTEAFF. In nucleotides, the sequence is TGTGCCAGCAGCGTCTCAGGTTCGAACACTGAAGCTTTCTTT. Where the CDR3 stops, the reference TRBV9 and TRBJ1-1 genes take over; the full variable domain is DSGVTQTPKHLITATGQRVTLRCSPRSGDLSVYWYQQSLDQGLQFLIQYYNGEERAKGNILERFSAQQFPDLHSELNLSSLELGDSALYFCASSVSGSNTEAFFGQGTRLTVV.